The clone carrying this TCR beta chain was counted ten times or more. CDR3 length equals 17 residues. The J segment lost 10 bases and the V segment lost 2 bases, leaving 14 bases of the junction unmatched. Looked up from germline, CDR1 is LGHNA and CDR2 is YNFKEQ. Using immunoSEQ multiplex PCR, the repertoire was profiled, and TCRdb retains in-frame clones only, with some absent. The repertoire holds a few hundred thousand clones, with roughly 84% as singletons. Enrolled through a virtual design, the participants were between roughly 18 and 100 years of age and came from some 26 US areas. For recovered donors of Cohort 3, there were two negative PCRs, clearance, or symptom resolution. This record comes from a study of blood T cell repertoires in COVID-19. Study-wide context: Acute-phase and convalescent COVID-19 samples originated in the United States, Italy and Spain.

Sequencing input: PBMCs or T cells enriched from blood (not recorded which). The sequence was obtained from a man aged 50 to 60 who had recovered from COVID-19. The V and J genes are TRBV4-2 and TRBJ1-6; 7 bases fit TRBD1. CDR3 protein: CASSQSATTGLFSPLHF. The CDR3 DNA reads TGTGCCAGCAGCCAAAGTGCTACGACAGGGCTATTCTCACCCCTCCACTTT.